These 2 T cell receptor beta chains originate from one sample sequenced in a study of T cell responses to AZD1222 COVID-19 vaccine. Profiling relied on immunoSEQ multiplex PCR, and the TCRdb table lists in-frame clones only, not all of them. This table has about 120,000 clones, just over 85% appearing once. This material consisted of peripheral blood, taken on day 0 of AZD1222 vaccination. The receptors stem from an adult in good health.

The J gene is TRBJ1-3, the V gene TRBV6-1; D possibly corresponds to TRBD1 (5 bases). Germline V gene sequence: CDR1 MNHNS, CDR2 SASEGT. The V and J ends lost 4 bases and 8 bases respectively, with 18 bases between them. The CDR3 is made up of 15 amino acids. The CDR3 spells CASSGRAQGLDTIYF. The CDR3 coding sequence is TGTGCCAGCAGTGGCCGGGCTCAGGGCCTGGACACCATATATTTT.

This clone has just one count. The chain combines TRBV4-2 with TRBJ1-6, with 8 bases fitting TRBD1. Trimming took 2 bases from V and 7 from J; bases not matched to a gene: 7. Germline-derived CDR1 and CDR2 are LGHNA and YNFKEQ. The CDR3 spans 16 residues. CDR3 residues: CASSQQFDRGNSPLHF. CDR3 bases: TGTGCCAGCAGCCAACAATTCGACAGGGGAAATTCACCCCTCCACTTT.